The clone carrying this TCR beta chain was recorded only once. Germline CDR1 SGHNT, CDR2 YYREEE (reference sequence). The CDR3 runs to 15 residues. Trimming removed 2 bases from V and 3 bases from J, with 14 bases in between. The sample is drawn from a study of blood T cell repertoires in COVID-19. The method was immunoSEQ multiplex PCR; TCRdb's version includes in-frame clones alone and lacks a portion of them. The data show about 99,000 clones, 80% to 85% seen once. Sample: peripheral blood. The J gene is TRBJ1-1, the V gene TRBV5-4; perhaps TRBD1 as D (6 bases). This receptor was obtained from a man between 70 and 80 years old with active or convalescent COVID-19. DNA for the CDR3: TGTGCCAGCAGCTTCCCAGGGACATTAGACACTGAAGCTTTCTTT. This gives the protein CASSFPGTLDTEAFF. The full variable domain, its missing parts supplied by reference TRBV5-4 and TRBJ1-1, is ETGVTQSPTHLIKTRGQQVTLRCSSQSGHNTVSWYQQALGQGPQFIFQYYREEENGRGNFPPRFSGLQFPNYSSELNVNALELDDSALYLCASSFPGTLDTEAFFGQGTRLTVV.